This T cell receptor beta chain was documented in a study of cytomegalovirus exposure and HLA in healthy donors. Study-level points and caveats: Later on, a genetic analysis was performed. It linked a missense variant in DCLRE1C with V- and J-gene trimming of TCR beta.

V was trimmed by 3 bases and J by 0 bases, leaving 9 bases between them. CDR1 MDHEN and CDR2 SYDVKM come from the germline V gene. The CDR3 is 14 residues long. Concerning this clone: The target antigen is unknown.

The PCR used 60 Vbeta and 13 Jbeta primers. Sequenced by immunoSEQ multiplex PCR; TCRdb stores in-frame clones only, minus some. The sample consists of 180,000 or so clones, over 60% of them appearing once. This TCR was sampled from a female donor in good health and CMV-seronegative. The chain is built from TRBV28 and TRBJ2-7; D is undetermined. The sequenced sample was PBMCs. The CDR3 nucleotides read TGTGCCAGCAGTTTCGTCAGACTCTCCTACGAGCAGTACTTC. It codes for CASSFVRLSYEQYF.